This T cell receptor (beta chain) stems from a study of Ad26.COV2.S vaccination and SARS-CoV-2 variants. Study-level information: Administration of Ad26.COV2.S was intramuscular, either once or twice 56 days apart. Overall study findings and caveats: Higher spike-specific TCR breadth was found in vaccine recipients than in placebo recipients. Substantial breadth was reported for post-vaccination spike-specific CD8+ and CD4+ T cells.

Worth noting for this clone: Its antigen remains unidentified.

As to treatment: over 15 received Ad26.COV2.S at low or high dose, single or two shots; about five received placebo; per-sample allocation not given. Samples analyzed were those drawn on day 63 after the first vaccine or placebo injection. Libraries were prepared by immunoSEQ multiplex PCR; TCRdb keeps only in-frame clonotypes and omits some of them. The sample includes hundreds of thousands of clones, roughly 91% of them seen just once. The junction had 10 bases not matched to a gene; V was cut back by 3 bases and J by 6 bases. This CDR3 spans 16 amino acids. The germline CDR1 and CDR2 sequences are SGDLS and YYNGEE.

This sample comprised peripheral blood, obtained in a trial of Ad26.COV2.S vaccine versus placebo. This chain joins TRBV9 and TRBJ2-2, with 8 positions matching TRBD2. This clonotype was sampled from a person between 18 and 65 years old who received the Ad26.COV2.S COVID-19 vaccine or a placebo. The CDR3 sequence: CASSASTSVSAGELFF. CDR3 coding DNA: TGTGCCAGCAGCGCTTCGACTAGCGTCAGCGCCGGGGAGCTGTTTTTT.